Detailed here is one T cell receptor (beta chain). Its antigen is not identified. Trimming cost V 7 bases and J 3 bases; bases outside gene matches: 6. The germline V gene has CDR1 LNHDA and CDR2 SQIVND (reference sequence). The CDR3 spans 15 residues. Study processing details: ImmunoSEQ sequences covered only the junction and lacked quality scores; filtering therefore differed. Sequencing was performed with immunoSEQ multiplex PCR; in TCRdb, only in-frame clones are kept and a portion is missing. V, J and clone size derive from that table, while D and trimming were established from the DNA sequence. The sample consists of 730,000 or so clones, 72% of them appearing once. The record originates from a study of shared clonotypes between healthy human individuals. Findings and caveats of the study: Clonotypes shared by all four donors outscored non-shared clonotypes in generation probability.

This chain links TRBV19 with TRBJ2-7; TRBD2 aligns across 13 bases. The TCR comes from a woman aged 25-40 years in good health. The sequencing input was memory CD4+ T cells sorted from blood. Subset reported: CD45RA-negative fraction. The CDR3 coding sequence is TGTGCCAGTAATCCGGGGACTAGCGGGAACTACGAGCAGTACTTC. This gives the protein CASNPGTSGNYEQYF.